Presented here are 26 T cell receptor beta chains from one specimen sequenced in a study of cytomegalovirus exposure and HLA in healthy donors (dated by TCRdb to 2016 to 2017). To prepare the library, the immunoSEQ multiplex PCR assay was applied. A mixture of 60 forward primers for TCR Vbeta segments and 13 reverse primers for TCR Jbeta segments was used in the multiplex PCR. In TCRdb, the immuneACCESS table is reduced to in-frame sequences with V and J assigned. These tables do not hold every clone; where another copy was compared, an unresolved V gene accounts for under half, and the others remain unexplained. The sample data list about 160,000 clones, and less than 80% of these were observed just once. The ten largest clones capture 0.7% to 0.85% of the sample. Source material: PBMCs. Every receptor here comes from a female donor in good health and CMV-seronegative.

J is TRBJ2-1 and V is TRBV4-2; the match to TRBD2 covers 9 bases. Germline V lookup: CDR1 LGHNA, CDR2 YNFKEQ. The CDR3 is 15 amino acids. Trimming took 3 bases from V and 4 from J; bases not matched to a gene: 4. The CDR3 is CASSQRTSEYNEQFF. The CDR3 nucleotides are TGTGCCAGCAGCCAGCGGACTAGCGAGTACAATGAGCAGTTCTTC.

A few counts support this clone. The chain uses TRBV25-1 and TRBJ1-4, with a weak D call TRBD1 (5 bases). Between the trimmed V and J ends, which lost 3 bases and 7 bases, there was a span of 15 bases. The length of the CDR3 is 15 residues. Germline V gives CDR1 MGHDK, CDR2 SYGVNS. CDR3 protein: CASSEVGGLGEKLFF. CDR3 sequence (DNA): TGTGCCAGCAGTGAGGTCGGGGGGTTGGGTGAAAAACTGTTTTTT.

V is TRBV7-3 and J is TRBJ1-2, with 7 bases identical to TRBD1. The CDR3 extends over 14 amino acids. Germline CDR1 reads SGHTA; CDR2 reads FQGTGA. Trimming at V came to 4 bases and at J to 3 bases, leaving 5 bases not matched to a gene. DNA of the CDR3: TGTGCCAGCAGCTCATACGGACAGGACTATGGCTACACCTTC. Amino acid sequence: CASSSYGQDYGYTF.

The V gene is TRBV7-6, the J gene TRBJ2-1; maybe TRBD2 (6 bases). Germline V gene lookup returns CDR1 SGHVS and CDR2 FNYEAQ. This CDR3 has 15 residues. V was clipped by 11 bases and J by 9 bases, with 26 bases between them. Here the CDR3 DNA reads TGTGCCCGCGAGGGAAGCGGGCTAGCTCGAAGTGAGCAGTTCTTC. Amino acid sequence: CAREGSGLARSEQFF. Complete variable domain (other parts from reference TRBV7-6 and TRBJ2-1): GAGVSQSPRYKVTKRGQDVALRCDPISGHVSLYWYRQALGQGPEFLTYFNYEAQQDKSGLPNDRFSAERPEGSISTLTIQRTEQRDSAMYRCAREGSGLARSEQFFGPGTRLTVL.

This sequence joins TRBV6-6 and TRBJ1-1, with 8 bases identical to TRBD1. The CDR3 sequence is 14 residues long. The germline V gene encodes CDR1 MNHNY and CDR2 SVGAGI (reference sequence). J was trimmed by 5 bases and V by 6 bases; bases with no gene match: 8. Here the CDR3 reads CASRLGTGGTEAFF. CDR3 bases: TGTGCCAGCAGACTCGGGACAGGAGGGACTGAAGCTTTCTTT.

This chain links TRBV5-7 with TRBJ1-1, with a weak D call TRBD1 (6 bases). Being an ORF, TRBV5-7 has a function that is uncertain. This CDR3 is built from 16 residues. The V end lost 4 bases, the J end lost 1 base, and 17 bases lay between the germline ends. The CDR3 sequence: CASSGGGLVSNTEAFF. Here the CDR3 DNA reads TGTGCCAGCAGCGGGGGCGGCTTAGTTTCGAACACTGAAGCTTTCTTT.

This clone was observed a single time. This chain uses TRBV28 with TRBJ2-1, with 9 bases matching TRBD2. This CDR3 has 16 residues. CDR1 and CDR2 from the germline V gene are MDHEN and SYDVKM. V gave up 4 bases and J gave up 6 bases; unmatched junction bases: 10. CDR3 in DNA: TGTGCCAGCAGTTCCGGGACTAGCTTTTTTCCCAATGAGCAGTTCTTC. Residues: CASSSGTSFFPNEQFF.

The CDR3 loop is CASSSGTGPGMNTEAFF. The DNA of the CDR3 is TGTGCCAGCAGCTCTGGGACAGGGCCAGGTATGAACACTGAAGCTTTCTTT. The chain has TRBV5-8 and TRBJ1-1; the match to TRBD1 covers 9 bases. This CDR3 region has 17 residues. Trimming cost V 3 bases and J 0 bases; bases outside gene matches: 9. The germline gives CDR1 SGHTS, CDR2 YDEGEE.

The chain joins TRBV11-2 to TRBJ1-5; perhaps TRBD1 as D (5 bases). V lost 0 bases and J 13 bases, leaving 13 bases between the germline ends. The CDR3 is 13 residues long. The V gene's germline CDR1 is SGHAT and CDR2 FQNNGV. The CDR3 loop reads CASSLDQGARQHF. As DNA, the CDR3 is TGTGCCAGCAGCTTAGATCAAGGGGCCCGACAGCATTTT.

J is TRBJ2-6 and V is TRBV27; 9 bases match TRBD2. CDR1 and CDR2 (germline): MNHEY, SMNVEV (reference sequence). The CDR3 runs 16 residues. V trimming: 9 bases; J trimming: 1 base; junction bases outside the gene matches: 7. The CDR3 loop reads CASGLAHKSGANVLTF. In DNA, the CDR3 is TGTGCCAGTGGACTAGCGCATAAATCTGGGGCCAACGTCCTGACTTTC.

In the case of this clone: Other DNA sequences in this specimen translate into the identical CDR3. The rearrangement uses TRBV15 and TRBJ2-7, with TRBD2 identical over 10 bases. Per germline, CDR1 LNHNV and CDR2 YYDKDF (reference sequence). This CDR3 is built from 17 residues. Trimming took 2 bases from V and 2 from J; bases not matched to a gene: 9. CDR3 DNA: TGTGCCACCAGCAGAAACCTAGCGGGAGTTTACCCCTACGAGCAGTACTTC. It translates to CATSRNLAGVYPYEQYF.

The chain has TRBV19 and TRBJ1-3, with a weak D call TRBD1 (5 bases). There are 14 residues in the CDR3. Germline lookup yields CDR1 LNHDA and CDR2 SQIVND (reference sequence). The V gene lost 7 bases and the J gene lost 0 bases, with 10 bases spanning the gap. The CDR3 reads CASKRGGSGNTIYF. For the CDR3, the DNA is TGTGCCAGTAAAAGGGGCGGCTCTGGAAACACCATATATTTT.

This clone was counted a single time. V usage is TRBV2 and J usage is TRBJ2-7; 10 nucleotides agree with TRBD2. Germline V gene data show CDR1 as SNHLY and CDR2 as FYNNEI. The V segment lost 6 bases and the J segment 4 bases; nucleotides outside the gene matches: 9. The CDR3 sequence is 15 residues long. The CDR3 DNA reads TGTGCCAGCAGGCTTCTTAGCGGGAGGAGTTACGAGCAGTACTTC. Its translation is CASRLLSGRSYEQYF.

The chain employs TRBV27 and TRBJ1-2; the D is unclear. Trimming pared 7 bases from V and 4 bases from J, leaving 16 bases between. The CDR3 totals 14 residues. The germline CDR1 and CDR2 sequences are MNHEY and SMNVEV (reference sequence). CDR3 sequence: CASMRAGSPYGYTF. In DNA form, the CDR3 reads TGTGCCAGCATGAGGGCGGGTAGCCCCTATGGCTACACCTTC.

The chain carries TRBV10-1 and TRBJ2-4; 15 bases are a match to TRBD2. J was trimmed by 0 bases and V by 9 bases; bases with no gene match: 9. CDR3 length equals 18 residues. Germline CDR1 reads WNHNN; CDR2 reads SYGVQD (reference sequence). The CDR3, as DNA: TGCGCCAGTCCGCGGGGGACTAGCGGGGGGCTAGCCAAAAACATTCAGTACTTC. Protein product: CASPRGTSGGLAKNIQYF.

The CDR3 DNA reads as TGCGCCAGCGGGCCCCAAGACCACAATGAGCAGTTCTTC. Amino acid sequence: CASGPQDHNEQFF. V usage is TRBV5-1 and J usage is TRBJ2-1; D gene ambiguous. Germline V lookup: CDR1 SGHRS, CDR2 YFSETQ. Trimming removed 7 bases at V and 5 bases at J, with 13 bases between. CDR3 length equals 13 residues.

In DNA form, the CDR3 reads TGTGCCAGCAGCTTGGCGCGGCTAGGCTCCTACAATGAGCAGTTCTTC. Its protein product is CASSLARLGSYNEQFF. V is TRBV5-6 and J is TRBJ2-1; the D is unclear. The CDR3 consists of 16 residues. Germline V gene sequence: CDR1 SGHDT, CDR2 YYEEEE. V was shortened by 0 bases and J by 0 bases, with 10 bases between the two germline ends.

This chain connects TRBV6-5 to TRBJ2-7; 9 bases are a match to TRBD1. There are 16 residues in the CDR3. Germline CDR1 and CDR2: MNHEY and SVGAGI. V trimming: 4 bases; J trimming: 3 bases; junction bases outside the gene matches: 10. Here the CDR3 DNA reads TGTGCCAGCAGTTTAACCGGGACAGGGAGTTTCTACGAGCAGTACTTC. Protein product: CASSLTGTGSFYEQYF.

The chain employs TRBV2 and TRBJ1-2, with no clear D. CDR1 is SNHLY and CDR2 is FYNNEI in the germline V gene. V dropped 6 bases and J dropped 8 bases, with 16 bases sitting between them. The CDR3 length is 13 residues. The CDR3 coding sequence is TGTGCCAGCAGGGAGGGATACTCGTCCGGCTACACCTTC. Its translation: CASREGYSSGYTF.

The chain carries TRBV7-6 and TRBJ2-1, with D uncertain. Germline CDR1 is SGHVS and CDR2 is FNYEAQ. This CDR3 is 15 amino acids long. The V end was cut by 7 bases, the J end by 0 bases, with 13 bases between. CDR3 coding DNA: TGTGCCAGCACCCACACACAGAGCTCCTACAATGAGCAGTTCTTC. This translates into CASTHTQSSYNEQFF.

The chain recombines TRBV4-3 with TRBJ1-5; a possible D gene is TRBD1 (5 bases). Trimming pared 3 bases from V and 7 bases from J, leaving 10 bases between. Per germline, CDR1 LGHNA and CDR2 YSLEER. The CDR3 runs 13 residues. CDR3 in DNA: TGCGCCAGCAGCCAGGTGCAGGGACAGCCCCAGCATTTT. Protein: CASSQVQGQPQHF.

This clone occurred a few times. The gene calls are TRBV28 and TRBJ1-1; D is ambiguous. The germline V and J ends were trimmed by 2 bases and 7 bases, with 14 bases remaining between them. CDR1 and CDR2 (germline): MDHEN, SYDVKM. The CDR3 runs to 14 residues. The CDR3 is CASSLVLERIEAFF. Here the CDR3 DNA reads TGTGCCAGCAGTTTAGTATTGGAGCGAATTGAAGCTTTCTTT.

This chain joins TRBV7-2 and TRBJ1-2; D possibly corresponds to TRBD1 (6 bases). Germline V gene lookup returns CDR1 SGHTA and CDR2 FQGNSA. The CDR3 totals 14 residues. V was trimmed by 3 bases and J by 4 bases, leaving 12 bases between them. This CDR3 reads CASSFGQIFYGYTF. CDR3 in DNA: TGTGCCAGCAGCTTCGGACAGATTTTCTATGGCTACACCTTC.

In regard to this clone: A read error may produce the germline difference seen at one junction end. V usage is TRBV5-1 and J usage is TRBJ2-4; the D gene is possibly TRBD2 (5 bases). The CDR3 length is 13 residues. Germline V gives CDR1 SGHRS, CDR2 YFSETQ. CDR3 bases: TGCGCCAGCAGTAGGGTCGGGGAAAACAGTCAGTACTTC. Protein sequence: CASSRVGENSQYF.

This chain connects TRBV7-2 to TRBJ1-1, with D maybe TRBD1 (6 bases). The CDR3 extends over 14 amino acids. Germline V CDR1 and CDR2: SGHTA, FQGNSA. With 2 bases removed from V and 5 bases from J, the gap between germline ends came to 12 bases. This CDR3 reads CASSLRGAGTEAFF. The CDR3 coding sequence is TGTGCCAGCAGCTTACGGGGGGCGGGGACTGAAGCTTTCTTT.

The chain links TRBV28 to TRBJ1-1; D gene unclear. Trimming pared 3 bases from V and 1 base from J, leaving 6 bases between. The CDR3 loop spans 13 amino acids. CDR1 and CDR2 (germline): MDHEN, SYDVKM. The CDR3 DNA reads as TGTGCCAGCAGTTTCACGGGGAACACTGAAGCTTTCTTT. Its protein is CASSFTGNTEAFF.